The 17 T cell receptor beta chains in this list originate from one sample, sequenced in a study of blood T cell repertoires in COVID-19. The protocol was immunoSEQ multiplex PCR, while the TCRdb copy is restricted to in-frame clones and leaves out a portion. The sample contains approximately 170,000 clones, around four fifths of which appear only once. The sequencing input was PBMCs or T cells enriched from blood (not recorded which). The source is a woman aged 45 to 65 in a cohort exposed to, infected with or recovered from COVID-19 (not recorded which).

The gene calls are TRBV5-6 and TRBJ2-7; a possible D gene is TRBD2 (5 bases). V dropped 1 base and J dropped 3 bases, with 14 bases sitting between them. The germline V gene has CDR1 SGHDT and CDR2 YYEEEE. The CDR3 spans 15 residues. In DNA, the CDR3 is TGTGCCAGCAGCTTGCGTCGGGAAAGGAACTACGAGCAGTACTTC. Protein product: CASSLRRERNYEQYF.

The genes are TRBV19 and TRBJ2-1; 8 positions match TRBD2. V lost 1 base, J lost 5 bases, and 4 bases stayed unmatched. Germline CDR1 and CDR2: LNHDA and SQIVND (reference sequence). The CDR3 extends over 15 amino acids. The DNA for the CDR3 is TGTGCCAGTAGTATAGGAGCGGGAGTTAACAATGAGCAGTTCTTC. Amino acids: CASSIGAGVNNEQFF.

V usage is TRBV2 and J usage is TRBJ2-3; 9 bases line up with TRBD2. The CDR3 is 14 amino acids. CDR1 is SNHLY and CDR2 is FYNNEI in the germline V gene. With 4 bases clipped from V and 4 bases from J, the junction kept 3 bases outside the gene matches. CDR3 DNA: TGTGCCAGCAGTGTTCCTAGCGGGGCAGATACGCAGTATTTT. The encoded protein is CASSVPSGADTQYF. Drawing the rest from reference TRBV2 and TRBJ2-3, the complete variable domain is EPEVTQTPSHQVTQMGQEVILRCVPISNHLYFYWYRQILGQKVEFLVSFYNNEISEKSEIFDDQFSVERPDGSNFTLKIRSTKLEDSAMYFCASSVPSGADTQYFGPGTRLTVL.

The chain couples TRBV28 to TRBJ1-5, with 7 bases aligning to TRBD1. J was trimmed by 0 bases and V by 9 bases; bases with no gene match: 5. CDR3 length: 14 amino acids. The germline V gene encodes CDR1 MDHEN and CDR2 SYDVKM. The CDR3 sequence is CASLDRASNQPQHF. The CDR3 nucleotides read TGTGCCAGTTTAGACAGGGCTAGCAATCAGCCCCAGCATTTT.

The chain employs TRBV7-9 and TRBJ2-7; no clear D gene. The ends were cut back, 1 base at V and 6 bases at J, with 10 bases in the middle. The CDR3 is 13 amino acids. Germline CDR1 and CDR2: SEHNR and FQNEAQ (reference sequence). CDR3 nucleotide sequence: TGTGCCAGCAGCTTAGTGCTAGAGAGCGAGCAGTACTTC. Translating gives CASSLVLESEQYF.

This clone was observed once. The chain employs TRBV6-1 and TRBJ1-1; tentative D call: TRBD1 (6 bases). Germline loops: CDR1 MNHNS, CDR2 SASEGT. The CDR3 spans 14 residues. The V end lost 3 bases, the J end lost 6 bases, and 14 bases lay between the germline ends. CDR3 sequence reads: CASSDPREGAEAFF. DNA of the CDR3: TGTGCCAGCAGTGACCCCCGGGAGGGGGCTGAAGCTTTCTTT.

The chain is built from TRBV4-2 and TRBJ2-7, with D possibly matching TRBD2 (6 bases). The length of the CDR3 is 17 residues. Germline CDR1 LGHNA, CDR2 YNFKEQ. Trimming removed 2 bases from V and 4 bases from J, with 21 bases in between. CDR3 bases: TGTGCCAGCAGCCAACAACCCGCTAGCGAGGGAACATACGAGCAGTACTTC. Its protein is CASSQQPASEGTYEQYF.

The chain couples TRBV11-1 to TRBJ2-7; D gene unclear. Germline-derived CDR1 and CDR2 are SGHAT and FQDESV (reference sequence). There are 13 residues in the CDR3. The V end lost 3 bases, the J end lost 4 bases, and 10 bases lay between the germline ends. The CDR3 loop reads CASSLSTEYEQYF. For the CDR3, the DNA is TGTGCCAGCAGCTTGAGCACTGAATACGAGCAGTACTTC.

The genes are TRBV4-1 and TRBJ2-7; possibly TRBD1 for D (6 bases). The germline V gene encodes CDR1 MGHRA and CDR2 YSYEKL. There are 18 residues in the CDR3. Trimming cost V 0 bases and J 1 base, with 19 bases left between them. Here the CDR3 reads CASSQDNLGDIQSYEQYF. CDR3 coding DNA: TGCGCCAGCAGCCAAGATAATTTGGGGGACATACAATCCTACGAGCAGTACTTC.

Remarks on this clone: A read error may produce the germline difference seen at one junction end. This chain connects TRBV7-2 to TRBJ1-1; a possible D gene is TRBD1 (6 bases). Germline loops: CDR1 SGHTA, CDR2 FQGNSA. This CDR3 contains 14 residues. For the CDR3, the DNA is TGTGCCAACAGCCGCTCGGACAGCCTCATGGAAGCTTTCTTT. Translation gives CANSRSDSLMEAFF.

This chain uses TRBV7-9 with TRBJ2-3; tentative D call: TRBD2 (6 bases). V was cut by 8 bases and J by 7 bases, with 19 bases left in between. From germline, CDR1 is SEHNR and CDR2 FQNEAQ (reference sequence). This CDR3 has 14 amino acids. For the CDR3, the DNA is TGTGCCAGCGGCGGCACTGGAGGGCTGAATACGCAGTATTTT. Its protein is CASGGTGGLNTQYF.

The chain carries TRBV6-2 or TRBV6-3 and TRBJ2-5, with 8 nucleotides matching TRBD2. J gave up 3 bases and V 2 bases, and 14 bases lay outside the gene matches. The CDR3 has 18 amino acids. Germline V CDR1 and CDR2: MNHEY, SVGEGT. The CDR3: CASSYPAGGNWAKETQYF. The CDR3 nucleotides read TGTGCCAGCAGTTACCCCGCGGGGGGAAACTGGGCAAAAGAGACCCAGTACTTC.

The chain links TRBV6-2 or TRBV6-3 to TRBJ1-4, with a weak D call TRBD1 (6 bases). The germline V and J ends were trimmed by 5 bases and 2 bases, with 15 bases remaining between them. The CDR3 loop spans 16 amino acids. In germline, CDR1 is MNHEY, CDR2 SVGEGT. CDR3 in DNA: TGTGCCAGCAGTCCGGGACATCGTGGGACTAATGAAAAACTGTTTTTT. Translated: CASSPGHRGTNEKLFF.

The chain recombines TRBV28 with TRBJ1-2, with D perhaps TRBD1 (6 bases). The CDR3 consists of 14 residues. The germline V and J ends were trimmed by 5 bases and 8 bases, with 18 bases remaining between them. Germline CDR1 MDHEN, CDR2 SYDVKM. The CDR3 here is CASSPLQGSGGYTF. The DNA of the CDR3 is TGTGCCAGCAGTCCTTTACAGGGCTCGGGGGGCTACACCTTC.

This clone is a singleton in its sample. Written as DNA, the CDR3 is TGTGCCAGCAGTTCTTTCCAAGAGACCCAGTACTTC. Its protein product is CASSSFQETQYF. The chain links TRBV6-6 to TRBJ2-5; D uncertain. Germline CDR1 reads MNHNY; CDR2 reads SVGAGI (reference sequence). V shed 4 bases and J shed 1 base, with 4 bases lying between them. This CDR3 comprises 12 residues.

This chain links TRBV28 with TRBJ2-1, with 7 bases matching TRBD2. After removal of 2 bases from V and 9 bases from J, the junction contained 7 bases not matched to a gene. Germline CDR1 MDHEN, CDR2 SYDVKM. This CDR3 region has 14 residues. CDR3 coding DNA: TGTGCCAGCAGTTTAGCGGGGGAGGGGTTTGAGCAGTTCTTC. It is translated as CASSLAGEGFEQFF.

This chain joins TRBV19 and TRBJ1-4, with no clear D. V dropped 11 bases and J dropped 4 bases, with 8 bases sitting between them. Germline-derived CDR1 and CDR2 are LNHDA and SQIVND (reference sequence). This CDR3 is 11 amino acids long. The CDR3 coding sequence is TGTGCCGGAGGTCATAATGAAAAACTGTTTTTT. Its translation is CAGGHNEKLFF.